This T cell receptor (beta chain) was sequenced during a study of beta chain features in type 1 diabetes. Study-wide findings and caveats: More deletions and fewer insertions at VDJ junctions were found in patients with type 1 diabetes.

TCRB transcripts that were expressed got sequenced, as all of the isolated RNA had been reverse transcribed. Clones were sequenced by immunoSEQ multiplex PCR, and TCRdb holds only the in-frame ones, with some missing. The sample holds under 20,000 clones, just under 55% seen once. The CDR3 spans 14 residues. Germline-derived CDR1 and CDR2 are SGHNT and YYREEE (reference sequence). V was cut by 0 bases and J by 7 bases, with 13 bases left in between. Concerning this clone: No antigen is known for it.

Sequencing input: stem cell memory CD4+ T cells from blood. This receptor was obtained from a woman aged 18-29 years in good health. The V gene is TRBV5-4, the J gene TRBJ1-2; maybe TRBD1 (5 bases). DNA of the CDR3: TGTGCCAGCAGCTTGGGCCAGGGACTAAGTGGCTACACCTTC. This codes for CASSLGQGLSGYTF. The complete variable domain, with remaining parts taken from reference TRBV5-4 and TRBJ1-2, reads ETGVTQSPTHLIKTRGQQVTLRCSSQSGHNTVSWYQQALGQGPQFIFQYYREEENGRGNFPPRFSGLQFPNYSSELNVNALELDDSALYLCASSLGQGLSGYTFGSGTRLTVV.